Sequencing of this T cell receptor (beta chain) was carried out in a study of blood T cell repertoires in COVID-19. Trimming cost V 4 bases and J 2 bases, with 8 bases left between them. Germline V gives CDR1 SQVTM, CDR2 ANQGSEA. The CDR3 totals 12 residues. Here immunoSEQ multiplex PCR was the method, and the copy in TCRdb shows in-frame clones only, minus some. Of about 250,000 clones listed, more than 75% are singletons. Each recovered donor of Cohort 3 presented with two negative PCRs, clearance, or symptom resolution. The chain links TRBV29-1 to TRBJ2-5; possibly TRBD1 for D (5 bases). The sequence was obtained from a man aged 18 to 30 who had recovered from COVID-19. Sequenced material: PBMCs or T cells enriched from blood (not recorded which). This CDR3 is CSVGQLQETQYF. The CDR3 DNA sequence: TGCAGCGTTGGACAGTTGCAAGAGACCCAGTACTTC.